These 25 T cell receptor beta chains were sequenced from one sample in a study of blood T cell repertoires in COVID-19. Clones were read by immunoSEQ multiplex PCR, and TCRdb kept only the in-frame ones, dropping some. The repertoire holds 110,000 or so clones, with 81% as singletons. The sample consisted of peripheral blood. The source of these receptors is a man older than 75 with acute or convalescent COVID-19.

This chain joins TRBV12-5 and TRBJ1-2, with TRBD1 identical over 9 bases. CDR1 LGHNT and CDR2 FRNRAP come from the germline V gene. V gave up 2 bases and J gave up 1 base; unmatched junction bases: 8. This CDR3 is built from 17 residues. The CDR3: CASGLSRTGADNYGYTF. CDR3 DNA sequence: TGTGCTAGTGGTTTGTCCCGGACAGGGGCCGATAACTATGGCTACACCTTC.

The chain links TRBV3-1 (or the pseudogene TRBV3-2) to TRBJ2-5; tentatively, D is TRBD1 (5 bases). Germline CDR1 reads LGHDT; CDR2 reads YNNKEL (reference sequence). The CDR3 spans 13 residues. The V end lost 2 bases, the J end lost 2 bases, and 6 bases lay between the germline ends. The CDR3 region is CASSQQGQETQYF. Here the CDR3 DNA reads TGTGCCAGCAGCCAACAGGGACAAGAGACCCAGTACTTC.

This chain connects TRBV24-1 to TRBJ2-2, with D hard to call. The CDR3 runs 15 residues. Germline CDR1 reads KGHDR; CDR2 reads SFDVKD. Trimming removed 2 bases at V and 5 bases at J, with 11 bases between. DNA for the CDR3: TGTGCCACCAGTGATTCGAGGAAGATTACCGGGGAGCTGTTTTTT. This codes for CATSDSRKITGELFF.

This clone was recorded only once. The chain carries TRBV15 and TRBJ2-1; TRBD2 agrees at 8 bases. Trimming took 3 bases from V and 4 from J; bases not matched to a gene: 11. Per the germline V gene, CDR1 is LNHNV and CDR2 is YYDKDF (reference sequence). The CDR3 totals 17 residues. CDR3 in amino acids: CATSSRGLGLGYNEQFF. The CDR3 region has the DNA TGTGCCACCAGCAGCCGGGGACTAGGACTAGGGTACAATGAGCAGTTCTTC.

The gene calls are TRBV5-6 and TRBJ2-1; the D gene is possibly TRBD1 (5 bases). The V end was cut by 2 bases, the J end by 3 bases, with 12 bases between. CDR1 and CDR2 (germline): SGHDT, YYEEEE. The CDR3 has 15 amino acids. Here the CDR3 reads CASSFGRVSYNEQFF. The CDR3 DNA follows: TGTGCCAGCAGCTTTGGCAGGGTGAGCTACAATGAGCAGTTCTTC. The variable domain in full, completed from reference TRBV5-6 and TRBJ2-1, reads DAGVTQSPTHLIKTRGQQVTLRCSPKSGHDTVSWYQQALGQGPQFIFQYYEEEERQRGNFPDRFSGHQFPNYSSELNVNALLLGDSALYLCASSFGRVSYNEQFFGPGTRLTVL.

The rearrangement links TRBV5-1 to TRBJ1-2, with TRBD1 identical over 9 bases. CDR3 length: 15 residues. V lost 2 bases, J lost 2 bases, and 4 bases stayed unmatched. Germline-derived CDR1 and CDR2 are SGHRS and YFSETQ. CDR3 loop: CASSFLGQGNYGYTF. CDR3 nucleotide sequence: TGCGCCAGCAGCTTTTTAGGACAGGGGAACTATGGCTACACCTTC.

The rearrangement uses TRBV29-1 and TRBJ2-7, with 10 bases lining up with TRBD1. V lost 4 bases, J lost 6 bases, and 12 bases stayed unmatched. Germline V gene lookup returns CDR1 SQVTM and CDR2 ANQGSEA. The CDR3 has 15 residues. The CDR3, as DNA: TGCAGCGTTGGTGGGCTAAGGGACAGGGGAACCGAGCAGTACTTC. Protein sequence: CSVGGLRDRGTEQYF.

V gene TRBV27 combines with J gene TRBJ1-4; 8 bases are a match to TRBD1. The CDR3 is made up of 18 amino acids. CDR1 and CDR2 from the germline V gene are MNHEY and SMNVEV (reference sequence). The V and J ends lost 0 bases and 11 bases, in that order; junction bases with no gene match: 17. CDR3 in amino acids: CASSLSGQAGGYLMKLFF. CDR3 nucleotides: TGTGCCAGCAGTTTATCGGGACAGGCAGGGGGTTATTTGATGAAACTGTTTTTT.

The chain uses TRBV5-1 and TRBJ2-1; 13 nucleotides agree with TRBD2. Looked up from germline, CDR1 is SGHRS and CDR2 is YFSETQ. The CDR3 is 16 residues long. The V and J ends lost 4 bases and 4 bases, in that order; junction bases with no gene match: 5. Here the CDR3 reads CASSGRGLAGYNEQFF. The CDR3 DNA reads TGCGCCAGCAGCGGGCGGGGACTAGCGGGGTACAATGAGCAGTTCTTC.

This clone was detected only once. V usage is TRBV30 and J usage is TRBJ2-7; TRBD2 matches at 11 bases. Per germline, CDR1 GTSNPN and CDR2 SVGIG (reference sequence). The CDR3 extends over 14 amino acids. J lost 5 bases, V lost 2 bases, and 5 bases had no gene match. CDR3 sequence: CAWSLAGGPHEQYF. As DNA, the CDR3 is TGTGCCTGGAGTTTAGCGGGAGGGCCCCACGAGCAGTACTTC.

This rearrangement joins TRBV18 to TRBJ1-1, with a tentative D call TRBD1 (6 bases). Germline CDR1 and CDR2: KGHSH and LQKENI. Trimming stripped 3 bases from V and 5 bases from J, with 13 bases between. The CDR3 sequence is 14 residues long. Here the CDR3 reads CASSPQGSRTEAFF. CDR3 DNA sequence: TGTGCCAGCTCACCCCAGGGGAGTAGGACTGAAGCTTTCTTT. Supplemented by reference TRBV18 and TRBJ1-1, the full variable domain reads NAGVMQNPRHLVRRRGQEARLRCSPMKGHSHVYWYRQLPEEGLKFMVYLQKENIIDESGMPKERFSAEFPKEGPSILRIQQVVRGDSAAYFCASSPQGSRTEAFFGQGTRLTVV.

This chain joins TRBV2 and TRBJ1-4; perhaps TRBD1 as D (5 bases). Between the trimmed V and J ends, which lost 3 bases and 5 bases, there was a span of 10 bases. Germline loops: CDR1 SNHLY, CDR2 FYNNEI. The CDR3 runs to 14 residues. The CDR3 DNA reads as TGTGCCAGCAGTGAGGACACCCCAAATGAAAAACTGTTTTTT. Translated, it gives CASSEDTPNEKLFF.

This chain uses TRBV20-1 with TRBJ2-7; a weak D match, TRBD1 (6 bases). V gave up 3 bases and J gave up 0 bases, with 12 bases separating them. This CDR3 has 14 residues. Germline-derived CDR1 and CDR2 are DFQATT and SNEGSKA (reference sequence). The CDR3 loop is CSASRGFGSYEQYF. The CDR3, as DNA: TGCAGTGCTAGTAGGGGGTTTGGCTCCTACGAGCAGTACTTC.

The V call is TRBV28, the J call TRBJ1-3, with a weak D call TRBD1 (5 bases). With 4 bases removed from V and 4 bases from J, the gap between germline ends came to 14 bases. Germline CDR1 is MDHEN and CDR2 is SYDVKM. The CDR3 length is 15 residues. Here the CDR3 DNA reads TGTGCCAGCAGTTCGGGACTCTCTGGAGGAAACACCATATATTTT. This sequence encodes CASSSGLSGGNTIYF.

The CDR3 sequence: CASSMRGSETQYF. CDR3 DNA sequence: TGTGCCAGTAGTATGCGCGGGAGTGAGACCCAGTACTTC. This rearrangement joins TRBV19 to TRBJ2-5; 7 bases are a match to TRBD2. CDR3 size: 13 residues. The V segment lost 3 bases and the J segment 5 bases; nucleotides outside the gene matches: 3. Germline CDR1 LNHDA, CDR2 SQIVND (reference sequence).

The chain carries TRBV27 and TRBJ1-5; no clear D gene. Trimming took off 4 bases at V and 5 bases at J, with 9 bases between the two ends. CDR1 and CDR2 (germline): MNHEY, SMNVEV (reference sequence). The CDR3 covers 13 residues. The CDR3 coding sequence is TGTGCCAGCAGTTCCCTGGCCGATCAGCCCCAGCATTTT. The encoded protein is CASSSLADQPQHF.

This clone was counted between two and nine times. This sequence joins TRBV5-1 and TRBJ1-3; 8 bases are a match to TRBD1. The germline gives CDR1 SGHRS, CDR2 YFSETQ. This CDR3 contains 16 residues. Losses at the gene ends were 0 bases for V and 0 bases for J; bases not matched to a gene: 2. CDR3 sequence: CASSLGQGISGNTIYF. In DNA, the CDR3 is TGCGCCAGCAGCTTGGGACAGGGGATCTCTGGAAACACCATATATTTT. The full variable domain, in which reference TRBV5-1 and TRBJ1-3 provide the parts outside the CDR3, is KAGVTQTPRYLIKTRGQQVTLSCSPISGHRSVSWYQQTPGQGLQFLFEYFSETQRNKGNFPGRFSGRQFSNSRSEMNVSTLELGDSALYLCASSLGQGISGNTIYFGEGSWLTVV.

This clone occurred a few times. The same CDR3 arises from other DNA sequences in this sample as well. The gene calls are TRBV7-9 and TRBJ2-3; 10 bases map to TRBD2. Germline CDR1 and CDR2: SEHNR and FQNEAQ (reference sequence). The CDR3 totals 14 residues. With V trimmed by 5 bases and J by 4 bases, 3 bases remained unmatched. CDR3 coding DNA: TGTGCCAGCAGCCCCGGGACTAGCGCAGATACGCAGTATTTT. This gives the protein CASSPGTSADTQYF.

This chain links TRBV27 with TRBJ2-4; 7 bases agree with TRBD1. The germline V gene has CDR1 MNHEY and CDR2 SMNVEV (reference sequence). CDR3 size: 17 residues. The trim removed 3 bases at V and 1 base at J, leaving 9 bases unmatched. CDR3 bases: TGTGCCAGCAGTTTTAAGGTTGGGGACAGCGCCAAAAACATTCAGTACTTC. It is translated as CASSFKVGDSAKNIQYF.

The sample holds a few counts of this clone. The CDR3 reads CSVVSGYQETQYF. In nucleotides, the CDR3 is TGCAGCGTTGTTAGCGGGTATCAAGAGACCCAGTACTTC. The chain combines TRBV29-1 with TRBJ2-5; 7 bases line up with TRBD2. Germline V gene sequence: CDR1 SQVTM, CDR2 ANQGSEA. The J segment lost 2 bases and the V segment lost 4 bases, leaving 4 bases of the junction unmatched. The CDR3 loop spans 13 amino acids.

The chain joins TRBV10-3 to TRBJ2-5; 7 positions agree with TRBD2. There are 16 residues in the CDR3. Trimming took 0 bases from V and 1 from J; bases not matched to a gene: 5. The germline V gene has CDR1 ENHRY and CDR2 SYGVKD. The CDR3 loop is CAISESLGGIQETQYF. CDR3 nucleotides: TGTGCCATCAGTGAGTCGCTCGGGGGGATCCAAGAGACCCAGTACTTC.

The CDR3 reads CASSPHPDSSNQPQHF. The CDR3 nucleotides read TGTGCCAGCAGTCCTCACCCCGACAGCTCCAATCAGCCCCAGCATTTT. The rearrangement uses TRBV28 and TRBJ1-5; D may be TRBD1 (5 bases). Trimming left V 5 bases short and J 3 bases short, with 17 bases between. The CDR3 covers 16 residues. Germline-derived CDR1 and CDR2 are MDHEN and SYDVKM. The full variable domain, rest sourced from reference TRBV28 and TRBJ1-5, is DVKVTQSSRYLVKRTGEKVFLECVQDMDHENMFWYRQDPGLGLRLIYFSYDVKMKEKGDIPEGYSVSREKKERFSLILESASTNQTSMYLCASSPHPDSSNQPQHFGDGTRLSIL.

Written as DNA, the CDR3 is TGTGCCAGCAGCTATAGACAAGGGGACACTGAAGCTTTCTTT. Translation gives CASSYRQGDTEAFF. The genes are TRBV7-9 and TRBJ1-1, with D tentatively TRBD1 (5 bases). Between the trimmed V and J ends, which lost 4 bases and 3 bases, there was a span of 12 bases. The CDR3 contains 14 residues. CDR1 SEHNR and CDR2 FQNEAQ come from the germline V gene (reference sequence).

CDR3 DNA sequence: TGTGCCAGCTGCCGGGAGCTCTACGAGCAGTACTTC. This sequence encodes CASCRELYEQYF. This chain connects TRBV28 to TRBJ2-7, with D possibly being TRBD2 (6 bases). Per germline, CDR1 MDHEN and CDR2 SYDVKM. Trimming shortened V by 8 bases and J by 3 bases, and 11 bases separated the two germline ends. The CDR3 is made up of 12 amino acids.

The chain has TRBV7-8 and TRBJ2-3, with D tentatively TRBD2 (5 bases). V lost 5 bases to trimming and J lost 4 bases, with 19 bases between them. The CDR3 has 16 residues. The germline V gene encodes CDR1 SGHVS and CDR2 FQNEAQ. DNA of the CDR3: TGTGCCAGCAGCGTCAGCAGCGGCCATTTCTCAGATACGCAGTATTTT. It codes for CASSVSSGHFSDTQYF.